The present entry profiles one T cell receptor (beta chain) with its context. Antigen unknown. Germline assignment: CDR1 GTSNPN and CDR2 SVGIG (reference sequence). Trimming removed 7 bases from V and 2 bases from J, with 9 bases in between. The CDR3 sequence is 11 residues long. This sample was taken from a study of CD4+ T cells in melanoma. Study-wide findings and caveats: A reported correlation linked neoantigen-specific CD4+ T cells to CD8+, macrophage and B cell function. In melanoma, neoantigen-specific CD4+ T cells reportedly differed in differentiation state.

Some clones are missing from TCRdb's copy, which holds only in-frame ones; the method was immunoSEQ multiplex PCR. The sample lists about 140,000 clones, around 90% occurring once. The chain carries TRBV30 and TRBJ2-7; D unclear. This receptor was taken from a human donor with melanoma. In nucleotides, the CDR3 is TGTGCCTCCGGATTCCCCTACGAGCAGTACTTC. Its translation: CASGFPYEQYF.